This is a list of T cell receptor beta chains from one sample in a study of T-cell reconstitution after alpha-beta-depleted transplantation in children. Via MiXCR, TCRdb re-called the PCR reads, giving one row per CDR3 protein. The repertoire holds around 370,000 distinct CDR3 sequences, with approximately 10% as singletons. The source was PBMCs from the stem cell graft donor, collected from the stem cell graft. The origin of the receptors is a human donor who donated a stem cell graft to a child with acute lymphoblastic leukemia. Both conserved end residues are part of each CDR3. The D gene is left open where the match is weak. Not all rows give a size; the values are once, few, many and, for expanded clones, a class.

J gene	D gene	clone size	V gene	CDR3 DNA	CDR3 protein
TRBJ2-7	.	.	TRBV3-1	TGTGCCAGCAGCCAAGATCATCTTAATGGCGAGCAGTACTTC	CASSQDHLNGEQYF
TRBJ2-6	.	many	TRBV6-2/TRBV6-3	TGTGCCAGCAGTGGGGGCTCTGGGGCCAACGTCCTGACTTTC	CASSGGSGANVLTF
TRBJ2-1	.	.	TRBV27	TGTGCCAGCAGTGGTGACCGGAATGAGCAGTTCTTC	CASSGDRNEQFF
TRBJ2-2	.	few	TRBV7-2	TGTGCCAGCAGCTTAGTCCTCGGGGAGCTGTTTTTT	CASSLVLGELFF
TRBJ2-5	TRBD2	.	TRBV5-6	TGTGCCAGCAGCTGGGGCTCGGGAGGGTCAGAGACCCAGTACTTC	CASSWGSGGSETQYF
TRBJ1-5	TRBD1	many	TRBV2	TGTGCCAGCAGGGGACAGATCTATAGCAATCAGCCCCAGCATTTT	CASRGQIYSNQPQHF
TRBJ1-5	.	.	TRBV20-1	TGCAGTGCTAGAGGGGGCGCGAGCAATCAGCCCCAGCATTTT	CSARGGASNQPQHF
TRBJ2-5	TRBD2	many	TRBV7-6	TGTGCCAGCAGCCCCCGATTCCCTAGCGGGAGTAAAGAGACCCAGTACTTC	CASSPRFPSGSKETQYF
TRBJ2-1	.	.	TRBV12-3/TRBV12-4	TGTGCCAGCAGTCCGGAGAAATGGGGTTCCAGCGTCAGTGAGCAGTTCTTC	CASSPEKWGSSVSEQFF
TRBJ2-7	TRBD2	.	TRBV2	TGTGCCACGGTCAGGTGGCTAGCGGGTTACGAGCAGTACTTC	CATVRWLAGYEQYF
TRBJ2-6	.	.	TRBV5-1	TGCGCCAGCGGCTCGGGCTCTGGGGCCAACGTCCTGACTTTC	CASGSGSGANVLTF
TRBJ2-5	TRBD1	many	TRBV20-1	TGCAGTGCTCCCCGGACAGGGGGTCGGCAGACCCAGTACTTC	CSAPRTGGRQTQYF
TRBJ1-1	.	.	TRBV27	TGTGCCAGCAGGGGAGGGGGTACCACTGAAGCTTTCTTT	CASRGGGTTEAFF
TRBJ2-7	.	many	TRBV5-1	TGCGCCAGCAGCTCCCACCTTAGAGAGCAGTACTTC	CASSSHLREQYF
TRBJ1-3	.	few	TRBV5-6	TGTGCCAGCAGTTCCGGTGGGCAGAGGTCGGGGGCTTACTCTGGAAACACCATATATTTT	CASSSGGQRSGAYSGNTIYF
TRBJ2-7	.	.	TRBV5-1	TGCGCCAGCAGTCCGTCTAGCGTAACCTACGAGCAGTACTTC	CASSPSSVTYEQYF
TRBJ2-2	TRBD2	few	TRBV5-4	TGTGCCAGCAGCTTGCTTGCGGGACTAGCGGGATTGAACACCGGGGAGCTGTTTTTT	CASSLLAGLAGLNTGELFF
TRBJ2-2	TRBD2	few	TRBV7-2	TGTGCCAGCAGCTTAACTAGCGGGAGGTATAACACCGGGGAGCTGTTTTTT	CASSLTSGRYNTGELFF
TRBJ1-2	.	few	TRBV6-2/TRBV6-3	TGTGCCAGCAGTTACCGAGGCGGAGCTAACTATGGCTACACCTTC	CASSYRGGANYGYTF
TRBJ2-1	.	.	TRBV20-1	TGCAGTGCTTCCTTCGTGGTAGCGGCCGAAATACACAATGAGCAGTTCTTC	CSASFVVAAEIHNEQFF
TRBJ1-5	TRBD1	many	TRBV2	TGTGCCAGCAGACGGACAGGGGGAGGCAATCAGCCCCAGCATTTT	CASRRTGGGNQPQHF
TRBJ2-2	.	few	TRBV7-3	TGTGCCAGCAGCTTAGGCCTTCTGACAGACACCGGGGAGCTGTTTTTT	CASSLGLLTDTGELFF
TRBJ2-5	.	.	TRBV5-6	TGTGCCAGCAGCTTGTGGGGGGCCCGACTCAGCCAAGAGACCCAGTACTTC	CASSLWGARLSQETQYF
TRBJ2-7	.	few	TRBV4-3	TGCGCCAGCAGCCAATCTAGCCTGGGCAGGTACGAGCAGTACTTC	CASSQSSLGRYEQYF
TRBJ2-2	.	few	TRBV7-9	TGTGCCAGCAGCTCTCCGCCCGACAGGCGGACCGGGGAGCTGTTTTTT	CASSSPPDRRTGELFF
TRBJ2-7	.	few	TRBV4-1	TGCGCCAGCAGCCAAGAGGGCTGGGGACCAACCTACGAGCAGTACTTC	CASSQEGWGPTYEQYF
TRBJ2-6	TRBD2	few	TRBV7-6	TGTGCCAGCAGCTTGTGGAGCGGGAGCTCTGGGGCCAACGTCCTGACTTTC	CASSLWSGSSGANVLTF
TRBJ1-6	.	.	TRBV11-1	TGTGCCAGCAGCCCTAGTCCGGAGGGGGCACCCCTCCACTTT	CASSPSPEGAPLHF